This T cell receptor beta chain was obtained from a study of graft-versus-host responses after intestinal transplantation. About the research overall: The whole recipient group had anti-thymocyte globulin induction followed by tacrolimus and steroids for around 3 years.

Points from the study as a whole: Those patients showing graft-donor T cell macrochimerism displayed high graft-versus-host to host-versus-graft clonal ratios in allografts. Early post-transplant HvG declines showed an association with peak circulating GvH clone levels.

Produced via immunoSEQ multiplex PCR; TCRdb's table is partial and in-frame only. The table shows 84,000 or so clones, with roughly 80% occurring only once. Germline CDR1 is SGDLS and CDR2 is YYNGEE. With 4 bases clipped from V and 5 bases from J, the junction kept 10 bases outside the gene matches. This CDR3 has 15 amino acids. Of note for this clone: What it recognizes is unknown.

This receptor was identified in a human donor who received an intestinal transplant. This chain joins TRBV9 and TRBJ2-5, with 8 bases matching TRBD2. This material consisted of unstimulated CD4+ T cells sorted from spleen or lymph node cells, taken before intestinal transplant. CDR3 in DNA: TGTGCCAGCAGCCCACTGGGGAGCGGGAGCGAGACCCAGTACTTC. It codes for CASSPLGSGSETQYF.